Following are 24 T cell receptor beta chains from one sample sequenced in a study of T cell repertoires in cytomegalovirus infection (dated by TCRdb to between 2017 and 2020). This sample was sequenced with an Illumina HiSeq 1500. In-frame beta chains were kept once TCRdb had trimmed the public reads at Q25 with fastp and called clones with MiXCR. Here each entry gathers all rows of one CDR3 protein and keeps the most common genes and DNA. Here the sample has approximately 320,000 distinct CDR3 sequences; more than 8% occur a single time. The leading ten clones occupy over 3.5% of the sample. Sequenced input: PBMCs. The receptors here all came from a human donor in good health (CMV status not recorded). Some clones in this sample may be carry-over from other donors' samples.

This clonotype showed up many times. The V gene is TRBV4-1, the J gene TRBJ1-3, with D possibly matching TRBD1 (6 bases). V lost 0 bases to trimming and J lost 3 bases, with 18 bases between them. The V gene's germline CDR1 is MGHRA and CDR2 YSYEKL. This CDR3 spans 18 amino acids. CDR3 amino acids: CASSQDSGRGMYGNTIYF. DNA of the CDR3: TGCGCCAGCAGCCAAGATAGCGGCAGGGGCATGTATGGAAACACCATATATTTT.

This clonotype was observed a few times. V usage is TRBV5-4 and J usage is TRBJ2-1, with 12 positions matching TRBD1. CDR3 length equals 16 residues. In germline, CDR1 is SGHNT, CDR2 YYREEE (reference sequence). V was pared by 1 base and J by 5 bases, with 4 bases of the junction left unmatched. CDR3 sequence: CASSLPRDRGHNEQFF. CDR3 DNA: TGTGCCAGCAGCTTGCCCCGGGACAGGGGGCACAATGAGCAGTTCTTC.

This clonotype was seen a few times. The gene calls are TRBV3-1 and TRBJ2-1, with D perhaps being TRBD1 or TRBD2 (6 bases each). Per the germline V gene, CDR1 is LGHDT and CDR2 is YNNKEL (reference sequence). The ends were cut back, 6 bases at V and 10 bases at J, with 13 bases in the middle. There are 12 residues in the CDR3. In nucleotides, the CDR3 is TGTGCCAGCAGTTTTCCGGGGGCCGAGCAGTTCTTC. It is translated as CASSFPGAEQFF.

Many counts were recorded for this clonotype. The chain carries TRBV11-2 and TRBJ1-3, with 7 nucleotides matching TRBD1. Germline CDR1 reads SGHAT; CDR2 reads FQNNGV. V was clipped by 7 bases and J by 2 bases; unmatched bases: 5. The CDR3 consists of 14 residues. This CDR3 reads CASTRGTAGNTIYF. For the CDR3, the DNA is TGTGCCAGCACCCGGGGGACAGCTGGAAACACCATATATTTT. The variable domain in full, with the rest retrieved from reference TRBV11-2 and TRBJ1-3, is EAGVAQSPRYKIIEKRQSVAFWCNPISGHATLYWYQQILGQGPKLLIQFQNNGVVDDSQLPKDRFSAERLKGVDSTLKIQPAKLEDSAVYLCASTRGTAGNTIYFGEGSWLTVV.

The chain is built from TRBV19 and TRBJ2-2, with D maybe TRBD2 (5 bases). The CDR3 is made up of 15 amino acids. Between the trimmed V and J ends, which lost 7 bases and 1 base, there was a span of 13 bases. Per the germline V gene, CDR1 is LNHDA and CDR2 is SQIVND (reference sequence). CDR3 loop: CASNPPGGNTGELFF. The DNA for the CDR3 is TGTGCCAGTAACCCCCCAGGAGGGAACACCGGGGAGCTGTTTTTT.

Many counts were recorded for this clonotype. The V gene is TRBV7-2, the J gene TRBJ2-3, with D possibly being TRBD1 (6 bases). Germline V CDR1 and CDR2: SGHTA, FQGNSA. This CDR3 spans 14 amino acids. Trimming shortened V by 3 bases and J by 7 bases, and 14 bases separated the two germline ends. CDR3 sequence: CASSLTGVPNTQYF. Here the CDR3 DNA reads TGTGCCAGCAGCTTGACAGGTGTACCGAATACGCAGTATTTT.

This clonotype was counted at least ten times. The gene calls are TRBV12-3 or TRBV12-4 and TRBJ1-4; 8 positions match TRBD1. V gave up 3 bases and J gave up 1 base; unmatched junction bases: 4. This CDR3 has 16 amino acids. CDR3 coding DNA: TGTGCCAGCAGTTTGAATGACAGGGGAACTAATGAAAAACTGTTTTTT. Encoded protein: CASSLNDRGTNEKLFF.

The CDR3 spells CASSRGRRAGKNIQYF. In DNA form, the CDR3 reads TGTGCCAGCAGCCGTGGAAGGAGGGCCGGGAAAAACATTCAGTACTTC. The chain links TRBV7-6 to TRBJ2-4; tentatively, D is TRBD2 (6 bases). Trimming stripped 5 bases from V and 4 bases from J, with 18 bases between. There are 16 residues in the CDR3. Germline lookup yields CDR1 SGHVS and CDR2 FNYEAQ.

The rearrangement links TRBV5-4 to TRBJ2-1, with 9 bases aligning to TRBD2. Germline-derived CDR1 and CDR2 are SGHNT and YYREEE (reference sequence). Unmatched junction bases numbered 10, after V lost 0 bases and J lost 0 bases. The CDR3 runs 19 residues. The CDR3 loop reads CASSLELLSGGNSYNEQFF. CDR3 DNA: TGTGCCAGCAGCTTGGAGCTTCTTAGCGGGGGCAACTCCTACAATGAGCAGTTCTTC.

The sample holds many counts of this clonotype. This chain's CDR3 is CASSSAGNTIYF. DNA of the CDR3: TGTGCCAGCAGCTCCGCTGGAAACACCATATATTTT. The chain is built from TRBV7-2 and TRBJ1-3, with D unclear. V was cut by 4 bases and J by 2 bases, with 3 bases left in between. Germline CDR1 reads SGHTA; CDR2 reads FQGNSA. The CDR3 consists of 12 residues.

In this sample, this clonotype turned up many times. The V and J genes are TRBV20-1 and TRBJ1-2; no definite D call. The CDR3 runs to 17 residues. Deletions cut 2 bases from V and 5 bases from J, with 24 bases between. Per germline, CDR1 DFQATT and CDR2 SNEGSKA (reference sequence). Here the CDR3 reads CSARSLGLGRQTYGYTF. The CDR3 nucleotides read TGCAGTGCTAGATCTCTAGGGCTTGGTCGGCAAACTTATGGCTACACCTTC.

This clonotype was seen more than once but under ten times. V and J are TRBV6-2 or TRBV6-3 and TRBJ2-1; 12 bases agree with TRBD2. This CDR3 contains 17 residues. CDR1 and CDR2 (germline): MNHEY, SVGEGT. V was clipped by 0 bases and J by 3 bases; unmatched bases: 3. In nucleotides, the CDR3 is TGTGCCAGCAGTTACTCCGCTAGCGGGGGGGTCTACAATGAGCAGTTCTTC. It encodes CASSYSASGGVYNEQFF.

This clonotype was detected a few times. This chain links TRBV12-3 or TRBV12-4 with TRBJ2-6; 8 bases agree with TRBD1. The CDR3 spans 18 residues. V lost 6 bases and J lost 1; bases outside the gene matches: 11. CDR3 coding DNA: TGTGCCAGCAGACCGAACAGACAGGGGCCGTCTGGGGCCAACGTCCTGACTTTC. It is translated as CASRPNRQGPSGANVLTF.

This clonotype was counted at least ten times. The chain has TRBV12-3 or TRBV12-4 and TRBJ2-2; D call uncertain. The ends were cut back, 6 bases at V and 2 bases at J, with 16 bases in the middle. The CDR3 spans 16 residues. The CDR3 is CASRQSRNLNTGELFF. The CDR3, as DNA: TGTGCCAGCAGACAATCCCGCAACTTAAACACCGGGGAGCTGTTTTTT.

In this sample, this clonotype turned up many times. The V call is TRBV7-2, the J call TRBJ2-1, with D unresolved. The CDR3 is 14 amino acids. From germline, CDR1 is SGHTA and CDR2 FQGNSA. V lost 1 base and J 9 bases, leaving 13 bases between the germline ends. The CDR3: CASSLGGPSGEQFF. The CDR3 DNA is TGTGCCAGCAGCTTAGGGGGTCCCTCCGGTGAGCAGTTCTTC.

This clonotype was observed at least ten times. This rearrangement joins TRBV27 to TRBJ2-1; 10 bases map to TRBD2. V dropped 4 bases and J dropped 4; count of bases not matched to a gene: 10. CDR1 is MNHEY and CDR2 is SMNVEV in the germline V gene (reference sequence). The CDR3 extends over 17 amino acids. CDR3 amino acids: CASSSITLAGDYNEQFF. CDR3 coding DNA: TGTGCCAGCAGTTCCATCACCCTAGCGGGGGATTACAATGAGCAGTTCTTC.

This chain uses TRBV6-2 or TRBV6-3 with TRBJ2-1, with 7 bases aligning to TRBD2. CDR1 is MNHEY, CDR2 SVGEGT, per germline. Trimming removed 4 bases from V and 15 bases from J; junction bases left unmatched: 6. This CDR3 is built from 11 residues. This CDR3 reads CASSSQTSTFF. In DNA form, the CDR3 reads TGTGCCAGCAGTTCGCAGACTAGCACGTTCTTC.

The CDR3 here is CASSLYRDRGNIQYF. The CDR3 DNA follows: TGTGCCAGCAGCCTATACCGGGACAGGGGGAACATTCAGTACTTC. This chain joins TRBV9 and TRBJ2-4; 11 nucleotides line up with TRBD1. The germline CDR1 and CDR2 sequences are SGDLS and YYNGEE. This CDR3 has 15 amino acids. Trimming at V came to 4 bases and at J to 7 bases, leaving 7 bases not matched to a gene. Complete variable domain (other parts from reference TRBV9 and TRBJ2-4): DSGVTQTPKHLITATGQRVTLRCSPRSGDLSVYWYQQSLDQGLQFLIQYYNGEERAKGNILERFSAQQFPDLHSELNLSSLELGDSALYFCASSLYRDRGNIQYFGAGTRLSVL.

Ten or more counts support this clonotype. Written as DNA, the CDR3 is TGCAGTGCCTCGACAGGGTGGGGCGGGGAGCTGTTTTTT. This codes for CSASTGWGGELFF. V and J are TRBV20-1 and TRBJ2-2, with TRBD1 matching over 7 bases. Germline lookup yields CDR1 DFQATT and CDR2 SNEGSKA (reference sequence). There are 13 residues in the CDR3. The V gene end was trimmed by 6 bases and the J gene end by 7 bases; junction bases not matched to a gene: 8.

Of note for this clonotype: Just one base apart from a much larger clone, this may be a read error. The chain recombines TRBV6-5 with TRBJ1-5; D is unresolved. Germline V gives CDR1 MNHEY, CDR2 SVGAGI. The germline V and J ends were trimmed by 10 bases and 1 base, with 14 bases remaining between them. The CDR3 contains 14 residues. This chain's CDR3 is CATEPENSNQPQHF. The CDR3 DNA is TGTGCCACCGAGCCGGAAAACAGCAATCAGCCCCAGCATTTT.

This clonotype was seen a handful of times. The V and J genes are TRBV27 and TRBJ1-1; D gene unclear. Germline-derived CDR1 and CDR2 are MNHEY and SMNVEV (reference sequence). The CDR3 sequence is 12 residues long. V lost 4 bases and J lost 2, with 5 bases in between. The CDR3 bases are TGTGCCAGCAGTTCTCCCAACACTGAAGCTTTCTTT. Its translation is CASSSPNTEAFF.

The CDR3 protein is CASSQDQGWAGGLFF. The CDR3 DNA sequence: TGCGCCAGCAGCCAAGATCAGGGCTGGGCAGGGGGACTGTTTTTT. J is TRBJ1-4 and V is TRBV4-3; the match to TRBD1 covers 7 bases. J gave up 13 bases and V 0 bases, and 11 bases lay outside the gene matches. The CDR3 has 15 amino acids. Germline V gene lookup returns CDR1 LGHNA and CDR2 YSLEER.

This clonotype showed up just a few times. The rearrangement uses TRBV28 and TRBJ2-7; 11 bases fit TRBD2. In germline, CDR1 is MDHEN, CDR2 SYDVKM. CDR3 size: 14 residues. Germline trimming cut 6 bases from V and 6 bases from J; bases unmatched to any gene: 7. CDR3 nucleotides: TGTGCCAGCAGCATTAGCGGGAGGGCTGTCGAGCAGTACTTC. It encodes CASSISGRAVEQYF.

This sequence joins TRBV12-3 or TRBV12-4 and TRBJ2-3; D ambiguous. The CDR3 is 15 residues long. V lost 3 bases and J lost 3, with 13 bases in between. As DNA, the CDR3 is TGTGCCAGCAGTTTTCTAAGTAGGCAAACAGATACGCAGTATTTT. This translates into CASSFLSRQTDTQYF.